This T cell receptor beta chain came from a study of blood T cell repertoires in COVID-19. Clones were sequenced by immunoSEQ multiplex PCR, and TCRdb holds only the in-frame ones, with some missing. The profile shows about 33,000 clones, roughly 85% of them singletons. The V gene lost 4 bases and the J gene lost 3 bases, with 9 bases spanning the gap. Per germline, CDR1 SGHTA and CDR2 FQGNSA. The CDR3 spans 13 residues. This chain connects TRBV7-2 to TRBJ2-5, with D possibly being TRBD2 (5 bases). This clonotype was sampled from a man at least 80 years old with active COVID-19. The sequenced sample consisted of peripheral blood. The CDR3 reads CASSSRVEETQYF. The CDR3 nucleotides are TGTGCCAGCAGCTCGCGGGTGGAAGAGACCCAGTACTTC.